The 28 T cell receptor beta chains given below trace back to one sample, sequenced in a study of blood T cell repertoires in COVID-19. Here immunoSEQ multiplex PCR was the method, and the copy in TCRdb shows in-frame clones only, minus some. The repertoire has 80,000 or so clones, 70% to 90% of them found once; the top ten carry under 20%. The sequenced sample was peripheral blood. These receptor sequences come from a woman in her sixties or seventies with acute or convalescent COVID-19.

The chain carries TRBV5-6 and TRBJ2-2, with D hard to call. Per the germline V gene, CDR1 is SGHDT and CDR2 is YYEEEE. This CDR3 comprises 13 residues. Trimming removed 4 bases from V and 6 bases from J, with 10 bases in between. CDR3 in DNA: TGTGCCAGCAGCCCCGCGTATGCCGGGGAGCTGTTTTTT. Translation gives CASSPAYAGELFF.

The chain couples TRBV29-1 to TRBJ1-1; D gene ambiguous. The CDR3 length is 10 residues. V was trimmed by 4 bases and J by 7 bases, leaving 7 bases between them. CDR1 is SQVTM and CDR2 is ANQGSEA in the germline V gene. The CDR3 loop is CSVAPGEAFF. The CDR3 bases are TGCAGCGTTGCCCCCGGTGAAGCTTTCTTT.

This chain joins TRBV6-2 or TRBV6-3 and TRBJ1-2; D is undetermined. CDR3 size: 16 residues. The germline V gene has CDR1 MNHEY and CDR2 SVGEGT. The V and J ends lost 2 bases and 5 bases respectively, with 18 bases between them. The CDR3 reads CASSYIKVSTPYGYTF. CDR3 DNA: TGTGCCAGCAGTTACATTAAGGTGTCGACACCGTATGGCTACACCTTC.

V usage is TRBV6-5 and J usage is TRBJ2-3; 9 bases match TRBD2. Germline CDR1 and CDR2: MNHEY and SVGAGI. Trimming removed 7 bases from V and 6 bases from J; junction bases left unmatched: 5. The CDR3 length is 13 residues. The CDR3 here is CASTVSGGDTQYF. CDR3 sequence (DNA): TGTGCCAGCACCGTCAGCGGGGGGGATACGCAGTATTTT.

The CDR3 region is CASSEDRGHTDTQYF. CDR3 bases: TGTGCCAGCAGCGAGGACAGGGGGCACACAGATACGCAGTATTTT. This chain links TRBV7-2 with TRBJ2-3; the match to TRBD1 covers 11 bases. CDR1 and CDR2 (germline): SGHTA, FQGNSA. CDR3 size: 15 residues. The V segment lost 5 bases and the J segment 2 bases; nucleotides outside the gene matches: 3.

The genes are TRBV18 and TRBJ2-7; TRBD2 might be the D (5 bases). The V and J ends lost 2 bases and 2 bases respectively, with 10 bases between them. CDR3 length: 14 residues. CDR1 KGHSH and CDR2 LQKENI come from the germline V gene. The CDR3 DNA sequence: TGTGCCAGCTCACCAGGACTGCACCCCTACGAGCAGTACGTC. Its translation: CASSPGLHPYEQYV.

This sequence joins TRBV19 and TRBJ1-5, with D tentatively TRBD1 (6 bases). The CDR3 runs to 15 residues. The V and J ends lost 4 bases and 7 bases respectively, with 17 bases between them. The germline gives CDR1 LNHDA, CDR2 SQIVND (reference sequence). As DNA, the CDR3 is TGTGCCAGTAGTAAGTACCGGACAGATTTACAGCCCCAGCATTTT. This gives the protein CASSKYRTDLQPQHF.

V and J are TRBV19 and TRBJ1-2; the D gene is possibly TRBD1 (5 bases). The V and J ends lost 0 bases and 2 bases respectively, with 7 bases between them. CDR1 is LNHDA, CDR2 SQIVND, per germline (reference sequence). There are 14 residues in the CDR3. CDR3 in DNA: TGTGCCAGTAGTATAGACCGACAGAACTATGGCTACACCTTC. Translation gives CASSIDRQNYGYTF.

This sequence joins TRBV14 and TRBJ2-3; D gene uncertain. V dropped 4 bases and J dropped 1 base, with 15 bases sitting between them. CDR1 and CDR2 (germline): SGHDN, FVKESK. The CDR3 length is 16 residues. CDR3 sequence (DNA): TGTGCCAGCAGCCCCCGACACCTCACGGGCACAGATACGCAGTATTTT. Amino acid sequence: CASSPRHLTGTDTQYF.

The chain uses TRBV5-8 and TRBJ2-1; 9 nucleotides line up with TRBD1. This CDR3 has 15 residues. The germline gives CDR1 SGHTS, CDR2 YDEGEE. The J segment lost 6 bases and the V segment lost 6 bases, leaving 10 bases of the junction unmatched. As DNA, the CDR3 is TGTGCCAGCACACCGGGACAGGGAAAGGTCAATGAGCAGTTCTTC. The encoded protein is CASTPGQGKVNEQFF.

This clone was counted a few times. J is TRBJ2-5 and V is TRBV10-3; TRBD1 matches 10 bases. The CDR3 is 13 residues long. Trimming took 10 bases from V and 5 from J; bases not matched to a gene: 7. The germline CDR1 and CDR2 sequences are ENHRY and SYGVKD. The CDR3 spells CATGTGVLETQYF. CDR3 in DNA: TGTGCCACCGGGACAGGGGTCTTGGAGACCCAGTACTTC.

On this clone: The junction does not match germline at one end; this may be a read error. V gene TRBV7-8 combines with J gene TRBJ1-5, with D perhaps matching TRBD1 (6 bases). The CDR3 spans 12 residues. The V gene's germline CDR1 is SGHVS and CDR2 FQNEAQ. The CDR3 protein is CASSLVNRALYF. CDR3 DNA: TGTGCCAGCAGCTTAGTTAACAGGGCCCTTTATTTT.

This chain joins TRBV3-1 (or the pseudogene TRBV3-2) and TRBJ1-4; unclear D gene. This CDR3 comprises 13 residues. Germline-derived CDR1 and CDR2 are LGHDT and YNNKEL (reference sequence). The V end lost 4 bases, the J end lost 3 bases, and 6 bases lay between the germline ends. CDR3 region: CASSPPANEKLFF. CDR3 sequence (DNA): TGTGCCAGCAGCCCCCCCGCTAATGAAAAACTGTTTTTT.

This rearrangement joins TRBV24-1 to TRBJ1-1; TRBD1 agrees at 7 bases. This CDR3 is 14 amino acids long. Per germline, CDR1 KGHDR and CDR2 SFDVKD. Trimming took 3 bases from V and 7 from J; bases not matched to a gene: 7. The CDR3: CATSDPTGKGEAFF. DNA of the CDR3: TGTGCCACCAGTGATCCGACAGGGAAAGGTGAAGCTTTCTTT.

The chain joins TRBV5-1 to TRBJ1-1; D gene ambiguous. The CDR3 runs 13 residues. Germline assignment: CDR1 SGHRS and CDR2 YFSETQ. V shed 0 bases and J shed 5 bases, with 8 bases lying between them. The CDR3 nucleotides read TGCGCCAGCAGCTTGGACGAGAGAACTGAAGCTTTCTTT. It specifies CASSLDERTEAFF.

This chain uses TRBV19 with TRBJ1-5; perhaps TRBD1 as D (6 bases). Trimming shortened V by 2 bases and J by 12 bases, and 14 bases separated the two germline ends. Germline V gene lookup returns CDR1 LNHDA and CDR2 SQIVND (reference sequence). The CDR3 length is 13 residues. DNA of the CDR3: TGTGCCAGTAGTATACAGGGGCCCCGGCGCCAGCATTTT. It specifies CASSIQGPRRQHF. Full variable domain (outside the CDR3, taken from reference TRBV19 and TRBJ1-5): DGGITQSPKYLFRKEGQNVTLSCEQNLNHDAMYWYRQDPGQGLRLIYYSQIVNDFQKGDIAEGYSVSREKKESFPLTVTSAQKNPTAFYLCASSIQGPRRQHFGDGTRLSIL.

The chain uses TRBV3-1 (or the pseudogene TRBV3-2) and TRBJ1-3; 7 bases fit TRBD1. V was clipped by 1 base and J by 0 bases; unmatched bases: 9. CDR3 length equals 18 residues. Germline V gene lookup returns CDR1 LGHDT and CDR2 YNNKEL (reference sequence). The CDR3 region is CASSQGVTGALSGNTIYF. The CDR3 coding sequence is TGTGCCAGCAGCCAAGGGGTCACAGGGGCTCTCTCTGGAAACACCATATATTTT.

This sequence joins TRBV7-2 and TRBJ2-2; D is ambiguous. CDR1 is SGHTA and CDR2 is FQGNSA in the germline V gene. Between the trimmed V and J ends, which lost 1 base and 1 base, there was a span of 7 bases. The CDR3 spans 15 residues. The CDR3 coding sequence is TGTGCCAGCAGCTTAGTGGCAGGGAACACCGGGGAGCTGTTTTTT. This encodes CASSLVAGNTGELFF. The whole variable domain, remainder taken from reference TRBV7-2 and TRBJ2-2, is GAGVSQSPSNKVTEKGKDVELRCDPISGHTALYWYRQSLGQGLEFLIYFQGNSAPDKSGLPSDRFSAERTGGSVSTLTIQRTQQEDSAVYLCASSLVAGNTGELFFGEGSRLTVL.

The chain is built from TRBV28 and TRBJ2-1; 9 bases align to TRBD2. Germline V lookup: CDR1 MDHEN, CDR2 SYDVKM. The CDR3 length is 14 residues. V lost 7 bases to trimming and J lost 10 bases; unmatched junction nucleotides: 11. CDR3 loop: CASKTRVAGEEQFF. CDR3 sequence (DNA): TGTGCCAGCAAGACGAGGGTAGCGGGGGAAGAGCAGTTCTTC.

This clone was detected a few times. V is TRBV25-1 and J is TRBJ1-1, with D perhaps matching TRBD1 (5 bases). The germline V gene encodes CDR1 MGHDK and CDR2 SYGVNS. The CDR3 covers 16 residues. V was cut by 1 base and J by 9 bases, with 21 bases left in between. The CDR3, as DNA: TGTGCCAGCAGTGAATTGGGGCGACCCGGGCTGGGGAAAGCTTTCTTT. This codes for CASSELGRPGLGKAFF.

This clone was seen repeatedly, ten times or more. The V gene is TRBV19, the J gene TRBJ1-5; 8 nucleotides align to TRBD1. Trimming cost V 5 bases and J 0 bases; bases outside gene matches: 21. The V gene's germline CDR1 is LNHDA and CDR2 SQIVND (reference sequence). This CDR3 has 21 residues. The CDR3 nucleotides are TGTGCCAGTAGTCTCCTCCCCCGCGGACAGGGAGGGTTTTTTAGCAATCAGCCCCAGCATTTT. Its protein is CASSLLPRGQGGFFSNQPQHF. The full variable domain, in which reference TRBV19 and TRBJ1-5 provide the parts outside the CDR3, is DGGITQSPKYLFRKEGQNVTLSCEQNLNHDAMYWYRQDPGQGLRLIYYSQIVNDFQKGDIAEGYSVSREKKESFPLTVTSAQKNPTAFYLCASSLLPRGQGGFFSNQPQHFGDGTRLSIL.

This clone has a single count. V and J are TRBV7-9 and TRBJ2-2; TRBD1 agrees at 7 bases. In germline, CDR1 is SEHNR, CDR2 FQNEAQ (reference sequence). The CDR3 loop spans 15 amino acids. The V segment lost 4 bases and the J segment 4 bases; nucleotides outside the gene matches: 6. The chain's CDR3 is CASSSTGESTGELFF. In DNA, the CDR3 is TGTGCCAGCAGCTCAACAGGGGAGAGCACCGGGGAGCTGTTTTTT.

This clone was picked up one time. The chain is built from TRBV3-1 (or the pseudogene TRBV3-2) and TRBJ1-1, with TRBD1 matching over 7 bases. The ends lost 4 bases at V and 1 base at J; junction bases unmatched: 3. Germline assignment: CDR1 LGHDT and CDR2 YNNKEL (reference sequence). The CDR3 spans 14 residues. The CDR3 loop is CASSPGQANTEAFF. The CDR3 region has the DNA TGTGCCAGCAGCCCTGGACAGGCGAACACTGAAGCTTTCTTT.

The chain couples TRBV20-1 to TRBJ1-2; D is possibly TRBD1 (6 bases). From germline, CDR1 is DFQATT and CDR2 SNEGSKA (reference sequence). This CDR3 comprises 14 residues. V was cut by 3 bases and J by 2 bases, with 13 bases left in between. The CDR3 DNA is TGCAGTGCTAGTCCGTGGGGGCAGAACTATGGCTACACCTTC. Amino acids: CSASPWGQNYGYTF.

CDR3 nucleotide sequence: TGTGCCAGTTACTTGAACACTGAAGCTTTCTTT. This gives the protein CASYLNTEAFF. The chain recombines TRBV6-6 with TRBJ1-1; D unresolved. The germline CDR1 and CDR2 sequences are MNHNY and SVGAGI (reference sequence). V lost 9 bases and J lost 0, with 5 bases in between. The CDR3 totals 11 residues.

The chain has TRBV9 and TRBJ1-5; D is unclear. In germline, CDR1 is SGDLS, CDR2 YYNGEE. The V end was cut by 1 base, the J end by 0 bases, with 23 bases between. The CDR3 runs 20 residues. The CDR3 DNA reads TGTGCCAGCAGCGTATACTTCCCCGGTACCTGGTACGATAGCAATCAGCCCCAGCATTTT. It translates to CASSVYFPGTWYDSNQPQHF. Full variable domain (rest looked up from reference TRBV9 and TRBJ1-5): DSGVTQTPKHLITATGQRVTLRCSPRSGDLSVYWYQQSLDQGLQFLIQYYNGEERAKGNILERFSAQQFPDLHSELNLSSLELGDSALYFCASSVYFPGTWYDSNQPQHFGDGTRLSIL.

The J gene is TRBJ2-2, the V gene TRBV29-1, with 8 bases lining up with TRBD1. The CDR3 consists of 14 residues. Germline loops: CDR1 SQVTM, CDR2 ANQGSEA. J gave up 4 bases and V 6 bases, and 7 bases lay outside the gene matches. Written as DNA, the CDR3 is TGCAGCGTCCAAACAGGGGGGAGCACCGGGGAGCTGTTTTTT. Translating it yields CSVQTGGSTGELFF.

This clone was found a few times. This chain uses TRBV6-5 with TRBJ2-2; 8 bases are shared with TRBD1. Per the germline V gene, CDR1 is MNHEY and CDR2 is SVGAGI. The CDR3 consists of 15 residues. J was trimmed by 0 bases and V by 4 bases; bases with no gene match: 1. CDR3 amino acids: CASSWGQANTGELFF. As DNA, the CDR3 is TGTGCCAGCAGTTGGGGACAGGCGAACACCGGGGAGCTGTTTTTT.